The sequence of this T cell receptor beta chain was determined in a study of blood T cells in healthy people across ages. V lost 3 bases to trimming and J lost 3 bases, with 11 bases between them. The CDR3 is 14 residues long. PCR was performed a second time for about 6 to 11 cycles using a sample-barcoded 5' primer and a J-beta primer mix. TCRdb used MiXCR to reprocess the 5' RACE reads, holding one entry per CDR3 protein. The sample has hundreds of thousands of distinct CDR3 sequences; around 20% are singletons. Donors gave about 10 milliliters of peripheral blood apiece. Only a few counts were recorded for this clonotype.

The sample consisted of blood. This sequence originates from a man between 65 and 85 years old in good health. The chain carries TRBV12-3 or TRBV12-4 and TRBJ1-1; D call uncertain. CDR3 protein: CASSFRLGDTEAFF. The CDR3 DNA reads as TGTGCCAGCAGTTTCAGGTTAGGAGACACTGAAGCTTTCTTT.